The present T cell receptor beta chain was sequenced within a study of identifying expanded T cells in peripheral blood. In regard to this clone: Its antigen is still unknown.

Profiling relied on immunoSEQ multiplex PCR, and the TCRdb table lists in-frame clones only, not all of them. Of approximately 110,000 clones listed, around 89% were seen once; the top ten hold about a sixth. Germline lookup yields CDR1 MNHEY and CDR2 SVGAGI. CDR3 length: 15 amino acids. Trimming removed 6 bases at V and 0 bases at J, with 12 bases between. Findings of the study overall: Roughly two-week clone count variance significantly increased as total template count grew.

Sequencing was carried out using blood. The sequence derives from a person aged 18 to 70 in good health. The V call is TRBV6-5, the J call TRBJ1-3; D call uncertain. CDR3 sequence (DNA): TGTGCCAGCAGCCCCGGGGTGGACTCTGGAAACACCATATATTTT. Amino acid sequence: CASSPGVDSGNTIYF.